The following is a TCR beta chain sequence with its context. What it binds is unknown. Distinct nucleotide sequences in the sample also encode this CDR3. The method was immunoSEQ multiplex PCR; TCRdb's version includes in-frame clones alone and lacks a portion of them. The sample records approximately 500,000 clones, around 88% being singletons. This sample stems from a study of Ad26.COV2.S vaccination and SARS-CoV-2 variants. On the study more broadly: Once or twice, 56 days apart, Ad26.COV2.S was delivered intramuscularly.

Study-level points and caveats: Spike-specific TCR breadth ran higher among vaccine recipients than placebo recipients. Substantial post-vaccination breadth of spike-specific CD8+ and CD4+ T cell responses was reported.

Trimming shortened V by 1 base and J by 2 bases, and 8 bases separated the two germline ends. The CDR3 contains 14 residues. The germline CDR1 and CDR2 sequences are SGHAT and FQNNGV. Treatment given: roughly 19 received Ad26.COV2.S at low or high dose, single or two shots; 5 received placebo; per-sample allocation not given. Sampling was done on day 63 after the first vaccine or placebo injection. Wuhan-strain SARS-CoV-2 spike was expressed by the Ad26 vector that made up the vaccine. The chain employs TRBV11-2 and TRBJ1-1, with a weak D call TRBD1 (5 bases). This receptor was taken from a person between 18 and 65 years old who received the Ad26.COV2.S COVID-19 vaccine or a placebo. The sequencing used peripheral blood, collected in a trial of Ad26.COV2.S vaccine versus placebo. CDR3 sequence: CASSLGGGNTEAFF. In DNA form, the CDR3 reads TGTGCCAGCAGCTTAGGGGGGGGAAACACTGAAGCTTTCTTT.